These T cell receptor beta chains were read from a single sample in a study of cytomegalovirus exposure and HLA in healthy donors. The assay was immunoSEQ multiplex PCR, and TCRdb's table has in-frame clones only and misses some. The sample has about 170,000 clones. Sequences were obtained from PBMCs. Receptor source: a woman aged 55-69 years in good health and CMV-seronegative. Each CDR3 is given with its conserved first and last residue. The order of the fields is D gene, J gene, V gene, CDR3 protein, CDR3 DNA. The D gene is left open where the match is weak.

D: .
J: TRBJ2-1
V: TRBV7-3
CDR3: CASSLSRASYNEQFF
DNA: TGTGCCAGCAGCTTAAGCAGGGCCTCCTACAATGAGCAGTTCTTC

D: TRBD1
J: TRBJ2-7
V: TRBV6-5
CDR3: CASKRGPYYEQYF
DNA: TGTGCCAGCAAGAGGGGGCCTTACTACGAGCAGTACTTC

D: .
J: TRBJ2-5
V: TRBV5-8
CDR3: CASSPGEGVVQETQYF
DNA: TGTGCCAGCAGCCCCGGAGAGGGTGTCGTCCAAGAGACCCAGTACTTC

D: TRBD1
J: TRBJ2-7
V: TRBV30
CDR3: CAWSPGQGFSYEQYF
DNA: TGTGCCTGGAGCCCCGGACAGGGCTTCTCCTACGAGCAGTACTTC

D: TRBD2
J: TRBJ2-3
V: TRBV9
CDR3: CASSVGTSYWENTQYF
DNA: TGTGCCAGCAGCGTAGGGACTAGTTATTGGGAAAATACGCAGTATTTT

D: TRBD1
J: TRBJ2-7
V: TRBV5-1
CDR3: CASSPWTGPAYEQYF
DNA: TGCGCCAGCAGCCCGTGGACAGGCCCTGCCTACGAGCAGTACTTC

D: .
J: TRBJ1-2
V: TRBV2
CDR3: CATLGEGVNYGYTF
DNA: TGTGCCACCCTAGGGGAGGGGGTTAACTATGGCTACACCTTC

D: .
J: TRBJ1-5
V: TRBV6-5
CDR3: CASSYWPHQPQHF
DNA: TGTGCCAGCAGTTACTGGCCTCATCAGCCCCAGCATTTT

D: .
J: TRBJ2-5
V: TRBV7-3
CDR3: CASSRGTEETQYF
DNA: TGTGCCAGCAGCCGCGGGACAGAAGAGACCCAGTACTTC

D: TRBD2
J: TRBJ2-1
V: TRBV6-5
CDR3: CASSYSRGGGDEQFF
DNA: TGTGCCAGCAGTTACAGCCGGGGGGGTGGCGATGAGCAGTTCTTC

D: TRBD2
J: TRBJ2-3
V: TRBV27
CDR3: CASSYFREGLLPDTQYF
DNA: TGTGCCAGCAGTTATTTCCGGGAGGGCCTTCTCCCAGATACGCAGTATTTT

D: .
J: TRBJ2-7
V: TRBV7-6
CDR3: CASSLMEASSYEQYF
DNA: TGTGCCAGCAGCTTAATGGAGGCCTCCTCCTACGAGCAGTACTTC

D: TRBD1
J: TRBJ1-1
V: TRBV11-2
CDR3: CASSLDLGQGGAEAFF
DNA: TGTGCCAGCAGCTTAGACCTGGGACAGGGAGGCGCTGAAGCTTTCTTT

D: .
J: TRBJ1-5
V: TRBV27
CDR3: CASQGFVYQPQHF
DNA: TGTGCCAGCCAGGGGTTTGTTTATCAGCCCCAGCATTTT

D: .
J: TRBJ2-2
V: TRBV29-1
CDR3: CSGWGGSGELFF
DNA: TGCAGCGGTTGGGGGGGCTCCGGGGAGCTGTTTTTT

D: .
J: TRBJ2-6
V: TRBV7-8
CDR3: CASSLVRTTGANVLTF
DNA: TGTGCCAGCAGCTTAGTTCGAACAACTGGGGCCAACGTCCTGACTTTC

D: TRBD1
J: TRBJ2-7
V: TRBV7-3
CDR3: CASSLTGTAYEQYF
DNA: TGTGCCAGCAGCTTAACCGGGACAGCCTACGAGCAGTACTTC

D: .
J: TRBJ1-2
V: TRBV30
CDR3: CAWSGGGYGYTF
DNA: TGTGCCTGGAGTGGGGGAGGCTATGGCTACACCTTC

D: .
J: TRBJ1-6
V: TRBV29-1
CDR3: CSVTLRAGMDSPLHF
DNA: TGCAGCGTTACCCTCCGGGCAGGGATGGATTCACCCCTCCACTTT

D: .
J: TRBJ1-5
V: TRBV18
CDR3: CASSLSTALVNQPQHF
DNA: TGTGCCAGCTCACTATCGACAGCTTTAGTTAATCAGCCCCAGCATTTT

D: TRBD2
J: TRBJ2-5
V: TRBV11-2
CDR3: CASSFSLAGGGETQYF
DNA: TGTGCCAGCAGCTTCTCACTAGCGGGAGGGGGAGAGACCCAGTACTTC

D: .
J: TRBJ2-3
V: TRBV5-5
CDR3: CASSLDRLVQTQYF
DNA: TGTGCCAGCAGCTTGGACAGGCTTGTACAGACGCAGTATTTT

D: TRBD2
J: TRBJ2-3
V: TRBV7-2
CDR3: CATERGLSTDTQYF
DNA: TGTGCCACTGAGCGGGGCCTAAGCACAGATACGCAGTATTTT

D: TRBD2
J: TRBJ2-5
V: TRBV11-3
CDR3: CASSRGLADYQETQYF
DNA: TGTGCCAGCAGCCGGGGACTAGCGGATTACCAAGAGACCCAGTACTTC

D: .
J: TRBJ1-2
V: TRBV6-5
CDR3: CASSDPPGTYGYTF
DNA: TGTGCCAGCAGCGACCCACCGGGAACCTATGGCTACACCTTC

D: .
J: TRBJ2-1
V: TRBV10-3
CDR3: CAIAARPGAQDEQFF
DNA: TGTGCCATCGCTGCACGGCCAGGGGCCCAAGATGAGCAGTTCTTC

D: .
J: TRBJ1-3
V: TRBV7-2
CDR3: CASSFNAGASGNTIYF
DNA: TGTGCCAGCAGCTTTAATGCAGGGGCCTCTGGAAACACCATATATTTT

D: TRBD2
J: TRBJ2-5
V: TRBV7-8
CDR3: CASSFLLAGASGQETQYF
DNA: TGTGCCAGCAGCTTCCTTCTAGCGGGAGCTTCGGGACAAGAGACCCAGTACTTC

D: .
J: TRBJ1-2
V: TRBV9
CDR3: CASSVSPTAHYGYTF
DNA: TGTGCCAGCAGCGTTTCACCCACAGCCCACTATGGCTACACCTTC

D: .
J: TRBJ2-7
V: TRBV7-2
CDR3: CASSLVRRDEQYF
DNA: TGTGCCAGCAGCTTAGTGCGCAGGGACGAGCAGTACTTC

D: TRBD1
J: TRBJ2-1
V: TRBV10-3
CDR3: CAISDRGGYDEQFF
DNA: TGTGCCATCAGTGATCGAGGGGGCTACGATGAGCAGTTCTTC

D: TRBD2
J: TRBJ2-3
V: TRBV13
CDR3: CASSFPSGSTDTQYF
DNA: TGTGCCAGCAGCTTTCCTAGCGGTAGCACAGATACGCAGTATTTT

D: TRBD1
J: TRBJ2-7
V: TRBV5-1
CDR3: CASSFLQGAAYEQYF
DNA: TGCGCCAGCAGCTTCCTACAGGGGGCGGCCTACGAGCAGTACTTC

D: .
J: TRBJ2-4
V: TRBV2
CDR3: CATRAKNIQYF
DNA: TGTGCCACCCGAGCCAAAAACATTCAGTACTTC

D: .
J: TRBJ1-2
V: TRBV4-3
CDR3: CASSQEGGRKGYGYTF
DNA: TGCGCCAGCAGCCAAGAGGGGGGACGAAAAGGCTATGGCTACACCTTC

D: .
J: TRBJ1-3
V: TRBV27
CDR3: CASSPQASSGNTIYF
DNA: TGTGCCAGCAGCCCTCAGGCGAGCTCTGGAAACACCATATATTTT

D: TRBD2
J: TRBJ2-7
V: TRBV2
CDR3: CASSPLSGGLEGRYF
DNA: TGTGCCAGCAGTCCGCTTAGCGGGGGGCTAGAAGGACGGTACTTC

D: TRBD2
J: TRBJ2-7
V: TRBV5-6
CDR3: CASSSGTSGGIYEQYF
DNA: TGTGCCAGCAGCTCAGGGACTAGCGGGGGGATCTACGAGCAGTACTTC

D: TRBD1
J: TRBJ1-5
V: TRBV19
CDR3: CASSNRGGQPQHF
DNA: TGTGCCAGTAGTAACAGGGGAGGTCAGCCCCAGCATTTT

D: TRBD1
J: TRBJ2-6
V: TRBV13
CDR3: CASSPGTGHFTGANVLTF
DNA: TGTGCCAGCAGCCCGGGGACAGGCCACTTTACTGGGGCCAACGTCCTGACTTTC

D: .
J: TRBJ1-1
V: TRBV7-9
CDR3: CASSLVPQGTEAFF
DNA: TGTGCCAGCAGCTTAGTCCCACAGGGCACTGAAGCTTTCTTT

D: TRBD1
J: TRBJ2-5
V: TRBV28
CDR3: CASSSLSGQGGETQYF
DNA: TGTGCCAGCAGTTCCCTCTCCGGACAGGGTGGAGAGACCCAGTACTTC

D: TRBD2
J: TRBJ2-1
V: TRBV27
CDR3: CASTTSVSSYNEQFF
DNA: TGTGCCAGCACCACTAGCGTAAGCTCCTACAATGAGCAGTTCTTC

D: .
J: TRBJ1-5
V: TRBV2
CDR3: CASSARTLLQPQHF
DNA: TGTGCCAGCAGTGCCCGAACGCTACTTCAGCCCCAGCATTTT

D: TRBD2
J: TRBJ2-2
V: TRBV14
CDR3: CASSQRTSGSGGELFF
DNA: TGTGCCAGCAGCCAGCGGACTAGCGGGAGTGGCGGGGAGCTGTTTTTT

D: TRBD2
J: TRBJ2-3
V: TRBV2
CDR3: CAADDLAGGGTDTQYF
DNA: TGTGCCGCCGACGACCTGGCGGGAGGTGGGACAGATACGCAGTATTTT

D: .
J: TRBJ2-5
V: TRBV29-1
CDR3: CSVEPGIVRETQYF
DNA: TGCAGCGTCGAGCCAGGGATAGTTAGAGAGACCCAGTACTTC

D: .
J: TRBJ1-1
V: TRBV7-2
CDR3: CASSAPPGRPAEAFF
DNA: TGTGCCAGCAGCGCACCTCCCGGGAGACCCGCTGAAGCTTTCTTT

D: .
J: TRBJ1-5
V: TRBV19
CDR3: CASTFLDAGGQPQHF
DNA: TGTGCCAGTACCTTTTTGGACGCGGGCGGTCAGCCCCAGCATTTT

D: TRBD1
J: TRBJ1-2
V: TRBV19
CDR3: CASSKQGAGYGYTF
DNA: TGTGCCAGTAGTAAACAGGGGGCCGGCTATGGCTACACCTTC

D: .
J: TRBJ2-7
V: TRBV5-1
CDR3: CASSLDGFPYEQYF
DNA: TGCGCCAGCAGCTTGGATGGCTTCCCCTACGAGCAGTACTTC

D: TRBD2
J: TRBJ2-7
V: TRBV7-8
CDR3: CASSLWPAGSTSYEQYF
DNA: TGTGCCAGCAGCTTATGGCCAGCGGGGTCTACCTCTTACGAGCAGTACTTC

D: .
J: TRBJ2-7
V: TRBV11-2
CDR3: CASSPPRYEQYF
DNA: TGTGCCAGCAGCCCCCCGAGGTACGAGCAGTACTTC

D: .
J: TRBJ2-7
V: TRBV2
CDR3: CASSEATGRVYEQYF
DNA: TGTGCCAGCAGTGAAGCAACGGGCAGGGTCTACGAGCAGTACTTC

D: TRBD1
J: TRBJ1-5
V: TRBV10-2
CDR3: CASQPSGGRVLRQPQHF
DNA: TGCGCCAGCCAACCTTCAGGGGGAAGGGTTTTGCGTCAGCCCCAGCATTTT

D: TRBD1
J: TRBJ2-7
V: TRBV7-2
CDR3: CASRPGQVLSYEQYF
DNA: TGTGCCAGCAGGCCGGGACAGGTGCTTTCCTACGAGCAGTACTTC